This T cell receptor (beta chain) was captured in a study of T cell responses to AZD1222 COVID-19 vaccine (dated by TCRdb to 2020 to 2023). Context from the whole study: AZD1222 recipients with second doses at about 4 weeks or about 12 weeks were pooled, because spike-specific TCR depth and breadth did not differ between schedules. Trial participants were enrolled into age subgroups of 18-55, 56-69 and 70-plus years, which contained approximately 150, 30 and 60 TCR-sequenced participants, respectively. TCR sequencing was performed for more than 230 trial participants, of whom 207 were given two doses of AZD1222 and approximately 25 were given two doses of MenACWY control vaccine.

The CDR3 regions of human TCRbeta chains were analyzed by immunosequencing. Turning to the authors' computational methods: TCRs in the repertoires were compared against a reference library of SARS-CoV-2-specific TCRs that had been generated with the MIRA antigen-specificity platform. Breadth was defined as the fraction of unique TCRs that were SARS-CoV-2-associated, and depth was defined as the fraction of total T cells that were SARS-CoV-2-associated. Using the MIRA data, each spike-specific TCR was assigned both to the spike region to which the TCR was reactive and to a CD4 or CD8 class. Log10-transformed breadth and depth values were compared by one-way ANOVA with Sidak's multiple comparisons tests. TCRdb took this table from immuneACCESS and kept in-frame rearrangements with V and J called. Such tables lack part of the clones; where checked against another copy, unresolved V genes explain under half of the gap, and the rest is unexplained. Clone size and the V and J calls come from that table; the DNA yielded D and trimming. This sample lists more than 100,000 clones; approximately 85% were detected once. 5% to 7% of the sample is in the top ten clones.

Study-wide findings and limitations: Conclusions about previously exposed vaccinees were limited because only six AZD1222 recipients were SARS-CoV-2 seropositive at baseline. Reportedly, close to half of the unique spike-specific TCRs recognized epitopes lying outside the regions that are mutated in the B.1.351 and B.1.1.7 variants. The 56-69-year group was small, and its depth increase did not reach significance, likely because of low power. Because no samples from the day 14 peak response were available, repertoires could be characterized only after the peak T cell response. The whole spike protein was spanned by vaccine-associated CD4 TCRs, and dominant responses were seen in regions 160-218 and 743-854. Participants were mostly white British and included more females than males, and it was suggested by the authors that clonal diversity may have been underestimated. After two AZD1222 doses, spike-specific TCR breadth and depth were significantly higher than at day 0 and than in MenACWY recipients.

Interpreted using the paper, the time point label stands for: baseline before first vaccination. Vaccinee samples were obtained from the UK trials COV001 and COV002, which included a single-blind randomized controlled phase 2/3 trial of AZD1222 (ChAdOx1 nCoV-19) in healthy adults. Trial participant PBMC samples were collected at day 0 and day 28 after the second dose for TCRbeta chain sequencing. V ends up 0 bases short and J 3 bases short, with an unmatched junction base count of 3. From cysteine to phenylalanine, the CDR3 is 16 amino acids long. CDR3 DNA only is kept here, 48 bases in frame from base 1. The germline V gene yields SGDLS for CDR1 and YYNGEE for CDR2. Worth noting for this clone: Its antigen is unknown. It has no much larger one-base neighbor in the sample; base qualities were not kept.

The specimen comprised peripheral blood, sampled on day 0 of AZD1222 vaccination. The receptor comes from an adult in good health. The sequence links TRBV9 to TRBJ2-7, and TRBD2 aligns with 13 junction nucleotides. The CDR3 reads CASSVAGLAGHYEQYF. The sequenced DNA: TGTGCCAGCAGCGTAGCGGGACTAGCGGGACACTACGAGCAGTACTTC.